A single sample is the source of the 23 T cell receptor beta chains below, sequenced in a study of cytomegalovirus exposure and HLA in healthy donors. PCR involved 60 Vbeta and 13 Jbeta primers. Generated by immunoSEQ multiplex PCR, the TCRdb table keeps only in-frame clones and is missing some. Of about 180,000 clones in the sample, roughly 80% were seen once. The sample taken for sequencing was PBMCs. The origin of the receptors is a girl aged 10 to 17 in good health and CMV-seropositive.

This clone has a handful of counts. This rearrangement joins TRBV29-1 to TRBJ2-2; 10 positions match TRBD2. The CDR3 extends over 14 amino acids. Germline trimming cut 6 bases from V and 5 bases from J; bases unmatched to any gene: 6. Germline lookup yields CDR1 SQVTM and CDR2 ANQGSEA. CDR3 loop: CSVQSGRATGELFF. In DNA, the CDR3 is TGCAGCGTCCAAAGCGGGAGGGCGACCGGGGAGCTGTTTTTT.

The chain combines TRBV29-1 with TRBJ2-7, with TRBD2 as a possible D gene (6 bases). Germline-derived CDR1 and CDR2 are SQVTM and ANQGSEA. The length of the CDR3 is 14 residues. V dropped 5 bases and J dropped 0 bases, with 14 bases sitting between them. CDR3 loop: CSVTRGWPSYEQYF. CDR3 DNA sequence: TGCAGCGTTACCCGGGGGTGGCCCTCCTACGAGCAGTACTTC.

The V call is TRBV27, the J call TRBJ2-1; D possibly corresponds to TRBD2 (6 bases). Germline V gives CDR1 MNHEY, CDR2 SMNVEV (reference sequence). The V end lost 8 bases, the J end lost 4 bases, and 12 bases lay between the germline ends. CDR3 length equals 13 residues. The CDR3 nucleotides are TGTGCCAGCCTTAGGGCGGGATACAATGAGCAGTTCTTC. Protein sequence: CASLRAGYNEQFF.

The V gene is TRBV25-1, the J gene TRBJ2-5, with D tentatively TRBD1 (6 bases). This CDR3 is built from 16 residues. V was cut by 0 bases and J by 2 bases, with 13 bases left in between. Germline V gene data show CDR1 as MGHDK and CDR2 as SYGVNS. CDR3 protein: CASSEYRTVRQETQYF. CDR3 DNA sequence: TGTGCCAGCAGTGAATATCGGACAGTGAGACAAGAGACCCAGTACTTC. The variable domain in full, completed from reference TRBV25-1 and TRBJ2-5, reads EADIYQTPRYLVIGTGKKITLECSQTMGHDKMYWYQQDPGMELHLIHYSYGVNSTEKGDLSSESTVSRIRTEHFPLTLESARPSHTSQYLCASSEYRTVRQETQYFGPGTRLLVL.

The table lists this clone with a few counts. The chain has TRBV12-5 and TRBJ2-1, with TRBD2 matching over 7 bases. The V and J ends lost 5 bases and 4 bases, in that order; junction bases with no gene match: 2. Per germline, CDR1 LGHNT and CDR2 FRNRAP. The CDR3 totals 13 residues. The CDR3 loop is CASGPGGYNEQFF. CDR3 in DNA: TGTGCTAGTGGTCCGGGGGGTTACAATGAGCAGTTCTTC.

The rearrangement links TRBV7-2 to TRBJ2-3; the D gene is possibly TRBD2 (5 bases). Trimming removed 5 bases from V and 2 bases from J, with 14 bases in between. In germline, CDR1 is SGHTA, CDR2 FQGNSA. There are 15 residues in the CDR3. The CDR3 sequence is CASSPDYLSTDTQYF. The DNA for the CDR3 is TGTGCCAGCAGCCCAGACTATTTGTCCACAGATACGCAGTATTTT.

The DNA of the CDR3 is TGTGCCAGCAGTCGAGGCCGGGGGGCGTATGGCTACACCTTC. Translated: CASSRGRGAYGYTF. The rearrangement uses TRBV6-5 and TRBJ1-2; TRBD1 might be the D (6 bases). Trimming cost V 5 bases and J 5 bases, with 15 bases left between them. Per the germline V gene, CDR1 is MNHEY and CDR2 is SVGAGI. This CDR3 region has 14 residues.

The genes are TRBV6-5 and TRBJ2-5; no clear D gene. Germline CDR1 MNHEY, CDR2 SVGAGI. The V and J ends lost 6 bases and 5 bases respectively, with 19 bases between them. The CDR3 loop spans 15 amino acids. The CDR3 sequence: CASSSPTPGRETQYF. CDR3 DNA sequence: TGTGCCAGCAGCTCTCCGACCCCAGGAAGGGAGACCCAGTACTTC.

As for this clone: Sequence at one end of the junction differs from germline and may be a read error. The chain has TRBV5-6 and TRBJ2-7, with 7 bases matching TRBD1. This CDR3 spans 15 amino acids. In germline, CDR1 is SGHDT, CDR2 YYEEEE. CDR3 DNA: TGTGCCAGCAGGTTGGCACTGGACAGGCCCTACGAGCAGTACTTC. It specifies CASRLALDRPYEQYF. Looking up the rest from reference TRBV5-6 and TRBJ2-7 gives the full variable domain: DAGVTQSPTHLIKTRGQQVTLRCSPKSGHDTVSWYQQALGQGPQFIFQYYEEEERQRGNFPDRFSGHQFPNYSSELNVNALLLGDSALYLCASRLALDRPYEQYFGPGTRLTVT.

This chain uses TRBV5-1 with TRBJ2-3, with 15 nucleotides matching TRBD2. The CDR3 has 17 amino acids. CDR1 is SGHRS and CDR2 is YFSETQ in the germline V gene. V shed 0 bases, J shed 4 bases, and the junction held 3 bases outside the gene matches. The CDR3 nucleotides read TGCGCCAGCAGCTTGGCGGGACTAGCGGGAGGAGCAGATACGCAGTATTTT. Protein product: CASSLAGLAGGADTQYF.

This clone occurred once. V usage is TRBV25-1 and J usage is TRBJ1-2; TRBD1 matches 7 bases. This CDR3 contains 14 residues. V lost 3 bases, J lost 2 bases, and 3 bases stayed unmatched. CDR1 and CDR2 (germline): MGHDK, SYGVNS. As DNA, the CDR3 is TGTGCCAGCAGTGAGGGGGACAGCAACTATGGCTACACCTTC. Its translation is CASSEGDSNYGYTF.

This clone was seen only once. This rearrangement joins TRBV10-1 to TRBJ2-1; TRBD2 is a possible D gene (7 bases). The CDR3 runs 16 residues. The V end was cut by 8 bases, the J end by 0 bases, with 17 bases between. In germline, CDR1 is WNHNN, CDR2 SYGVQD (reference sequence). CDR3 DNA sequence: TGCGCCAGCGCCTCTAGGGGGGGGAGCTCCTACAATGAGCAGTTCTTC. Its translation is CASASRGGSSYNEQFF.

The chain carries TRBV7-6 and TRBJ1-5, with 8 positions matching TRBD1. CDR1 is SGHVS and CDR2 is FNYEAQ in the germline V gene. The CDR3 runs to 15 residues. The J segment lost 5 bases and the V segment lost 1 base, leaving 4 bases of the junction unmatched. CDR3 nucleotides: TGTGCCAGCAGCTTAGGACAGGGGAACTATCAGCCCCAGCATTTT. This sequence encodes CASSLGQGNYQPQHF.

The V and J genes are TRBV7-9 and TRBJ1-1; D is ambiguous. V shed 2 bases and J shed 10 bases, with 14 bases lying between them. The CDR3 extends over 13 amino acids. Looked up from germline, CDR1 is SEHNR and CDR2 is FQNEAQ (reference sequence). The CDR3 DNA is TGTGCCAGCAGCTTAAAAGGCTCCAGCGGAGCTTTCTTT. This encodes CASSLKGSSGAFF.

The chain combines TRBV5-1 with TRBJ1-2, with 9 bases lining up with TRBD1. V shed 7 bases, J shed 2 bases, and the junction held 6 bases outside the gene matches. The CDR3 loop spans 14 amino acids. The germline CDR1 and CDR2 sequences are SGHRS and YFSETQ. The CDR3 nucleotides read TGCGCCAGCCGATCCGGGACAGGGAACTATGGCTACACCTTC. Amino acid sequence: CASRSGTGNYGYTF.

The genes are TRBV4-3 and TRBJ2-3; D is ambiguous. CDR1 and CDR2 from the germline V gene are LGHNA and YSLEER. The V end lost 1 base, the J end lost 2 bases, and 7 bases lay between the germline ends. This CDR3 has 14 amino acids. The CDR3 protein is CASSQAFYTDTQYF. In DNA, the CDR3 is TGCGCCAGCAGCCAAGCCTTCTACACAGATACGCAGTATTTT.

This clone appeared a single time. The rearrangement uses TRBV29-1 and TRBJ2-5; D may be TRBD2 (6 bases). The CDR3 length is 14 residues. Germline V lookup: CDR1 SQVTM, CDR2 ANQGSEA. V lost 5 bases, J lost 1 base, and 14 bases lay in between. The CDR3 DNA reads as TGCAGCGTTTCTATGGGTAGCGGCCAAGAGACCCAGTACTTC. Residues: CSVSMGSGQETQYF. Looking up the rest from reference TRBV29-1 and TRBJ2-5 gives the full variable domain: SAVISQKPSRDICQRGTSLTIQCQVDSQVTMMFWYRQQPGQSLTLIATANQGSEATYESGFVIDKFPISRPNLTFSTLTVSNMSPEDSSIYLCSVSMGSGQETQYFGPGTRLLVL.

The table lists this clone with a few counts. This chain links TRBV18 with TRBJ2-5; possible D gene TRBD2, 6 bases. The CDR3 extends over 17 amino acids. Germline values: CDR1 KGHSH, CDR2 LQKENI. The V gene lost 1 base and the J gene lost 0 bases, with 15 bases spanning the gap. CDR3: CASSPRGGGEYQETQYF. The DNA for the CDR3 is TGTGCCAGCTCACCACGGGGTGGCGGGGAGTACCAAGAGACCCAGTACTTC.

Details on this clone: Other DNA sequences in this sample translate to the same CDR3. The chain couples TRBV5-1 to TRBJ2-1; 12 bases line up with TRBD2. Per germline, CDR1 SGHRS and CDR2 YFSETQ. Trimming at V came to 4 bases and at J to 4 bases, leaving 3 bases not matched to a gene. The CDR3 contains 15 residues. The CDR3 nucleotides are TGCGCCAGCAGCCTCGGGACTAGCGGGTACAATGAGCAGTTCTTC. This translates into CASSLGTSGYNEQFF.

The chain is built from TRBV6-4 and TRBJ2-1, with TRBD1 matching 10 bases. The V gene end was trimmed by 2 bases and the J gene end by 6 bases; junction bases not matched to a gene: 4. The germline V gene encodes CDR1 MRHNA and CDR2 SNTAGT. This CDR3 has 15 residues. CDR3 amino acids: CASSDRDRGPNEQFF. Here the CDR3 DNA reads TGTGCCAGCAGTGACCGGGACAGGGGCCCCAATGAGCAGTTCTTC.

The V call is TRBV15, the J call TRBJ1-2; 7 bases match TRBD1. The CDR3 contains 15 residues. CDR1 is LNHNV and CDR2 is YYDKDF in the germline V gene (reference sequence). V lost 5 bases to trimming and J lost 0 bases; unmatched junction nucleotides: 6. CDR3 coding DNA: TGTGCCACCAGCCCCGAGGGACAGTCTAACTATGGCTACACCTTC. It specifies CATSPEGQSNYGYTF.

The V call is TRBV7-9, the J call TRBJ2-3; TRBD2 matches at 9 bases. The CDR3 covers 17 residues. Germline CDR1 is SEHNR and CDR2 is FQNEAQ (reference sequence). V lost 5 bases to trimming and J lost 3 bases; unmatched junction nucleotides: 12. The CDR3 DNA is TGTGCCAGCAGCCCACCAGGGGCGGGAGGGGAAACAGATACGCAGTATTTT. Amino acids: CASSPPGAGGETDTQYF.

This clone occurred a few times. The DNA for the CDR3 is TGTGCCAGCAGAGACGGGACTAGCTACGAGCAGTACTTC. Translation gives CASRDGTSYEQYF. The chain employs TRBV28 and TRBJ2-7; 8 bases align to TRBD2. Germline CDR1 is MDHEN and CDR2 is SYDVKM. The V gene end was trimmed by 6 bases and the J gene end by 3 bases; junction bases not matched to a gene: 4. CDR3 length equals 13 residues.